This T cell receptor (beta chain) was found in a study of identical twins. Study-level findings and limits: Where out-of-frame alpha sequences were twin-shared, they showed excess low generation probability.

Only healthy Caucasians were enrolled as donors. TCRdb re-called the 5' RACE reads with MiXCR, one entry per CDR3 protein. The sample carries approximately 600,000 distinct CDR3 sequences, roughly 6.6% recorded once. Germline V gene data show CDR1 as MGHRA and CDR2 as YSYEKL. The ends lost 1 base at V and 6 bases at J; junction bases unmatched: 10. The CDR3 is made up of 17 amino acids. A few counts support this clonotype. Its target is not known. The data were also submitted as part of a second study, on yellow fever vaccine responses in identical twins.

What was sequenced was PBMCs. The sequence was obtained from a woman younger than 35 in good health. The J gene is TRBJ1-4, the V gene TRBV4-1; TRBD1 agrees at 8 bases. The CDR3 protein is CASSQAGRTGIHEKLFF. CDR3 nucleotides: TGCGCCAGCAGCCAAGCCGGCCGGACAGGGATACATGAAAAACTGTTTTTT.